Listed below are T cell receptor beta chains from one sample, sequenced in a study of T-cell memory formation after mild COVID-19. TCRdb reprocessed the 5' RACE reads via MiXCR and lists one record per CDR3 protein. The table has 110,000 to 150,000 distinct CDR3 sequences, less than 25% seen once. The sequenced sample was PBMCs or a T cell subset sorted from them (not recorded which). Receptor source: an adult woman who had mild COVID-19 (a few samples of this study predate the infection). Cell type and time point are not known. The CDR3 runs from the conserved cysteine through the conserved F or W. Each record gives: V gene, J gene, D gene, clone size, CDR3 DNA, CDR3 protein. The D gene is left open where the match is weak. Clone sizes are given selectively: once, few, many, or a class where the clone is expanded.

>TRBV20-1|TRBJ2-7|TRBD2|few
TGCAGTGCTAGGCCCAGCGGGAGGGCCTACGAGCAGTACTTC
CSARPSGRAYEQYF
>TRBV29-1|TRBJ1-4|-|once
TGCAGCGTTCTCGACAGGAATGAAAAACTGTTTTTT
CSVLDRNEKLFF
>TRBV30|TRBJ2-2|TRBD2|-
TGTGCCTGGAGTATCGGACTAGTGAACACCGGGGAGCTGTTTTTT
CAWSIGLVNTGELFF
>TRBV15|TRBJ2-7|-|-
TGTGCCACCAGCACCCGAGCCGTGAGCTACGAGCAGTACTTC
CATSTRAVSYEQYF
>TRBV7-9|TRBJ2-3|-|-
TGTGCCAGCAGCCTCCCTAGTGGGGGTAGCACAGATACGCAGTATTTT
CASSLPSGGSTDTQYF
>TRBV7-9|TRBJ2-1|-|few
TGTGCCAGCAGCTCCGACTTCCGCTCCTACAATGAGCAGTTCTTC
CASSSDFRSYNEQFF
>TRBV6-5|TRBJ2-1|TRBD2|-
TGTGCCAGCAGCTCCGGGACTAGTATCAATCATGAGCAGTTCTTC
CASSSGTSINHEQFF
>TRBV5-1|TRBJ2-7|TRBD1|few
TGCGCCAGCAGCCAGGACAGGGGGCACTACGAGCAGTACTTC
CASSQDRGHYEQYF
>TRBV28|TRBJ1-1|-|-
TGTGCCAGCGGCAGGGTTACTGAAGCTTTCTTT
CASGRVTEAFF
>TRBV7-8|TRBJ1-6|-|-
TGTGCCAGCAGTTTGACGGCCCTCTGGAATTCACCCCTCCACTTT
CASSLTALWNSPLHF
>TRBV6-2/TRBV6-3|TRBJ2-1|TRBD2|few
TGTGCCAGCAGCTACCCTAGCGGGATGTGGTACAATGAGCAGTTCTTC
CASSYPSGMWYNEQFF
>TRBV7-3|TRBJ2-7|-|-
TGTGCCAGCAGCTACATCGGGGCAGCCTTTCCCTACGAGCAGTACTTC
CASSYIGAAFPYEQYF
>TRBV4-3|TRBJ2-5|-|-
TGCGCCAGCAGCCAAGAGGGAGGTCTATCGGAGACCCAGTACTTC
CASSQEGGLSETQYF
>TRBV11-2|TRBJ2-7|TRBD1|-
TGTGCCAGCAGGGGATACCCCGGGACAGGGGGCTCCTACGAGCAGTACTTC
CASRGYPGTGGSYEQYF
>TRBV2|TRBJ2-7|-|many
TGTGCCAGCCGTTGGGGGAGTTCCTACGAGCAGTACTTC
CASRWGSSYEQYF
>TRBV5-1|TRBJ2-7|-|-
TGCGCCAGCAGCCTCTCGACAGGAACCTACGAGCAGTACTTC
CASSLSTGTYEQYF
>TRBV28|TRBJ1-1|-|-
TGTGCCAGCAGCCGTGGGAAACTGGGGAACACTGAAGCTTTCTTT
CASSRGKLGNTEAFF
>TRBV24-1|TRBJ2-1|-|-
TGTGCCACCAGTGATTTGCAGGGTAGTGAGCAGTTCTTC
CATSDLQGSEQFF
>TRBV6-2/TRBV6-3|TRBJ2-7|-|few
TGTGCCAGCAGATCAACCTGGGGGGACCCCTACGAGCAGTACTTC
CASRSTWGDPYEQYF
>TRBV24-1|TRBJ2-1|-|few
TGTGCCACCAGTGATTCTAACAATGAGCAGTTCTTC
CATSDSNNEQFF
>TRBV6-5|TRBJ2-1|TRBD2|few
TGTGCCAGCAGTTTATTAGCGGGAGGGGACAATGAGCAGTTCTTC
CASSLLAGGDNEQFF
>TRBV7-8|TRBJ2-7|-|-
TGTGCCAGCAGCTTAGCGGGACTCATCTACGAGCAGTACTTC
CASSLAGLIYEQYF
>TRBV29-1|TRBJ2-2|-|-
TGCAGCGTGCAATTCGGGACGACGAACACCGGGGAGCTGTTTTTT
CSVQFGTTNTGELFF
>TRBV9|TRBJ2-7|-|few
TGTGCCAGCAGCGCCTCTGCGACGGGGATCTACGAGCAGTACTTC
CASSASATGIYEQYF
>TRBV7-3|TRBJ2-3|TRBD2|few
TGTGCCAGCAGCTCCGGACTAGCCATCACAGATACGCAGTATTTT
CASSSGLAITDTQYF
>TRBV3-1|TRBJ2-7|-|-
TGTGCCAGCAGCCAAGGACTGATCTACGAGCAGTACTTC
CASSQGLIYEQYF
>TRBV20-1|TRBJ2-1|TRBD2|few
TGCAGTGCTAGAGCCTTCGGACTAGCGGGAGACCAGCGTGAGCAGTTCTTC
CSARAFGLAGDQREQFF
>TRBV7-2|TRBJ2-1|-|few
TGTGCCAGCAGCTTAGTTCGGACGAGCTCCTACAATGAGCAGTTCTTC
CASSLVRTSSYNEQFF
>TRBV7-6|TRBJ2-1|TRBD2|few
TGTGCCAGCAACACAGCGGGAGACAAGTACAATGAGCAGTTCTTC
CASNTAGDKYNEQFF